This is a list of T cell receptor beta chains from one sample in a study of blood T cell repertoires in COVID-19. Clones were read by immunoSEQ multiplex PCR, and TCRdb kept only the in-frame ones, dropping some. Of roughly 30,000 clones in the sample, about 78% were seen once. Sequencing used peripheral blood. The receptors come from a boy aged 2-9 years with active or convalescent COVID-19. Both conserved end residues are part of each CDR3. Fields, in order: D gene, clone size, V gene, J gene, CDR3 DNA, CDR3 protein. The D gene is left open where the match is weak. Clone size is stated in some rows and not others, as once, few, many or a class when expanded.

>-|once|TRBV4-3|TRBJ2-1
TGCGCCAGCAGCCAACCGGGGAACAATGAGCAGTTCTTC
CASSQPGNNEQFF
>TRBD1|-|TRBV4-1|TRBJ1-6
TGCGCCAGCAGCCAGACAGGGGGCGTTTCACCCCTCCACTTT
CASSQTGGVSPLHF
>TRBD2|once|TRBV5-1|TRBJ2-6
TGCGCCAGCAGCTTGGGACTAGCGGTCTCTGGGGCCAACGTCCTGACTTTC
CASSLGLAVSGANVLTF
>-|-|TRBV27|TRBJ1-2
TGTGCCAGCAGTTCTTCTCTCATGCTATATGGCTACACCTTC
CASSSSLMLYGYTF
>TRBD1|once|TRBV6-5|TRBJ1-2
TGTGCCAGCAGAAACAGGGACAGGGGATATGGCTACACCTTC
CASRNRDRGYGYTF
>-|-|TRBV18|TRBJ2-3
TGTGCCAGCTCACTGACTGCTTCCACAGATACGCAGTATTTT
CASSLTASTDTQYF
>TRBD2|-|TRBV7-7|TRBJ2-5
TGTGCCAGCAGCACGACTAGCGGGGGGGCCATAGAGACCCAGTACTTC
CASSTTSGGAIETQYF
>TRBD1|-|TRBV28|TRBJ1-2
TGTGCCAGCAGTTTAGGGGTCAGGGGGCCTGGCTACACCTTC
CASSLGVRGPGYTF
>-|-|TRBV6-6|TRBJ1-4
TGTGCCAGCACCCTAGACAGGCATAATGAAAAACTGTTTTTT
CASTLDRHNEKLFF
>TRBD1|-|TRBV5-1|TRBJ1-2
TGCGCCAGCAGCTTGGCCGGCAGGACAGGGGTTCATGGCTACACCTTC
CASSLAGRTGVHGYTF
>-|-|TRBV30|TRBJ2-3
TGTGCCTGGAGTGTCGGAGTGTCTAGCACAGATACGCAGTATTTT
CAWSVGVSSTDTQYF
>TRBD1|-|TRBV3-1/TRBV3-2|TRBJ1-2
TGTGCCAGCAGCCGAACACTTAGGGACAGCACTAACTATGGCTACACCTTC
CASSRTLRDSTNYGYTF
>TRBD2|-|TRBV29-1|TRBJ2-7
TGCAGCGTCTTGGGGGGGTACGAGCAGTACTTC
CSVLGGYEQYF
>-|few|TRBV25-1|TRBJ1-4
TGTGCCAGCAGTGAGGTCCAGGGTATCGGAAAACTGTTTTTT
CASSEVQGIGKLFF
>-|-|TRBV4-1|TRBJ1-5
TGCGCCAGCAGCCAAGATGCGAATCAGCCCCAGCATTTT
CASSQDANQPQHF
>TRBD1|-|TRBV3-1/TRBV3-2|TRBJ1-2
TGTGCCAGCAGCCAGGGACAGCCCACTAACTATGGCTACACCTTC
CASSQGQPTNYGYTF
>TRBD1|many|TRBV29-1|TRBJ1-1
TGCAGCGTATTAGGGGGCTTGGGAGCTTTCTTT
CSVLGGLGAFF
>-|-|TRBV30|TRBJ2-7
TGTGCCTGGAGTGTGGACATCGCCTACGAGCAGTACTTC
CAWSVDIAYEQYF
>-|-|TRBV12-5|TRBJ1-2
TGTGCTAGTGGTTTGGTACTGCGGGGGATAGCTAACTATGGCTACACCTTC
CASGLVLRGIANYGYTF
>-|-|TRBV15|TRBJ1-2
TGTGCCACCAGCACCCCCCGGGGAGGGGGGTGGTATGGCTACACCTTC
CATSTPRGGGWYGYTF
>TRBD1|few|TRBV7-9|TRBJ1-1
TGTGCCAGCAGCCCCCGGACAGGCCCAATGAACACTGAAGCTTTCTTT
CASSPRTGPMNTEAFF
>TRBD1|-|TRBV2|TRBJ1-2
TGTGCCAGCAGTGGGGGGACAGGGGGAATGAATGGCTACACCTTC
CASSGGTGGMNGYTF
>TRBD2|few|TRBV11-2|TRBJ2-5
TGTGCCAGCAGCTTAGGGCGGGGGGTAGAGGAGACCCAGTACTTC
CASSLGRGVEETQYF
>-|-|TRBV14|TRBJ1-1
TGTGCCAGCAGCCAAGAATCTTGGTCCACAGGGAAGCGGACATCTGAAGCTTTCTTT
CASSQESWSTGKRTSEAFF
>TRBD2|medium-sized|TRBV7-6|TRBJ2-3
TGTGCCAGCAGCTTAGGAGCGGGAGGGCCAGGAACAGATACGCAGTATTTT
CASSLGAGGPGTDTQYF
>-|-|TRBV12-3/TRBV12-4|TRBJ2-1
TGTGCCAGCAGTTTCCGAGGCCTTAATGAGCAGTTCTTC
CASSFRGLNEQFF
>-|-|TRBV15|TRBJ2-5
TGTGCCACCAGCAGAGACAGGGGCCAAGAGACCCAGTACTTC
CATSRDRGQETQYF
>-|-|TRBV5-1|TRBJ1-4
TGCGCCAGCAGCCTAGGACACTATAACTCTAATGAAAAACTGTTTTTT
CASSLGHYNSNEKLFF
>TRBD2|-|TRBV18|TRBJ2-4
TGTGCCAGCTCACCGTTAGCGGGAGCAGTGGCCAAAAACATTCAGTACTTC
CASSPLAGAVAKNIQYF
>-|-|TRBV5-1|TRBJ1-1
TGCGCCAGCACCCGGACAGCTGGGAACACTGAAGCTTTCTTT
CASTRTAGNTEAFF
>-|-|TRBV19|TRBJ1-1
TGTGCCAGTAGTTCGTTAGACAGGTTAGGAACTGAAGCTTTCTTT
CASSSLDRLGTEAFF
>TRBD1|-|TRBV20-1|TRBJ1-2
TGCAGTGCTAGTCTCCCTCGGACAGGCGTTAACTATGGCTACACCTTC
CSASLPRTGVNYGYTF
>TRBD2|-|TRBV6-5|TRBJ2-7
TGTGCCAGCAGGGGGACTAGCGGGAGCTCCTACGAGCAGTACTTC
CASRGTSGSSYEQYF
>-|-|TRBV30|TRBJ2-5
TGTGCCTGGAGGGTGGTGCCCGGGGAGACCCAGTACTTC
CAWRVVPGETQYF
>TRBD2|few|TRBV6-2/TRBV6-3|TRBJ2-1
TGTGCCAGCAGCAATTTTGGGACTAGCGGGAGTTCCTACAATGAGCAGTTCTTC
CASSNFGTSGSSYNEQFF
>TRBD1|-|TRBV27|TRBJ1-6
TGTGCCAGCAGTTCCGGGACAGGGGTAGACAATTCACCCCTCCACTTT
CASSSGTGVDNSPLHF
>TRBD1|-|TRBV28|TRBJ1-3
TGTGCCAGCAGTTGGGGACAGGGGGCAAGCCCCCATTTCTCTGGAAACACCATATATTTT
CASSWGQGASPHFSGNTIYF
>TRBD1|-|TRBV25-1|TRBJ1-4
TGTGCCAGCAGTTGGGACAGGGGTTTAACTAATGAAAAACTGTTTTTT
CASSWDRGLTNEKLFF
>-|-|TRBV7-9|TRBJ2-1
TGTGCCAGCAGCTTAGCCGGGACTCCTTCATCTAATCATCAGTTCTTC
CASSLAGTPSSNHQFF
>-|-|TRBV5-1|TRBJ2-7
TGCGCCAGCAGCCCTGAGGGGGGGTCCGCTGAGCAGTACTTC
CASSPEGGSAEQYF
>-|-|TRBV7-2|TRBJ1-2
TGTGCCAGCAGCTGGGGACAAGCCAACTATGGCTACACCTTC
CASSWGQANYGYTF
>-|-|TRBV20-1|TRBJ1-5
TGCAGTGCTAGTCCAGATAGCAATCAGCCCCAGCATTTT
CSASPDSNQPQHF
>-|-|TRBV3-1/TRBV3-2|TRBJ2-5
TGTGCCAGCAGCCCCAAGACAGGCCCAGGGACCCAGTACTTC
CASSPKTGPGTQYF
>-|-|TRBV7-2|TRBJ2-7
TGTGCCAGCAGCATCCCGTCGAGGGCCCACGAGCAGTACTTC
CASSIPSRAHEQYF
>-|-|TRBV11-2|TRBJ1-6
TGTGCCAGCAGCTTTATTCTGGGGAGGAGCTCCTATAATTCACCCCTCCACTTT
CASSFILGRSSYNSPLHF
>TRBD2|-|TRBV5-1|TRBJ2-3
TGCGCCAGCAGCTCTCACGTTTATGACATTAGCGGGAGAAGGGGGGATACGCAGTATTTT
CASSSHVYDISGRRGDTQYF
>TRBD1|-|TRBV4-1|TRBJ2-2
TGCGCCAGCAGCCAAGGGATACAGGGGGCCTGGACCGGGGAGCTGTTTTTT
CASSQGIQGAWTGELFF
>TRBD2|-|TRBV29-1|TRBJ2-1
TGCAGCGTTGTCGGGACTAGCGGGAGGGCCGACAATGAGCAGTTCTTC
CSVVGTSGRADNEQFF
>TRBD1|-|TRBV6-5|TRBJ2-1
TGTGCCAGCAGCTACACGACAGGGTTCGATGAGCAGTTCTTC
CASSYTTGFDEQFF
>-|once|TRBV6-5|TRBJ2-3
TGTGCCGTACAGCGCACAGATACGCAGTATTTT
CAVQRTDTQYF
>TRBD2|once|TRBV28|TRBJ2-3
TGTGCCAGCAGTTCACCCCCCGGAGTAGCGGGGGAGCGTGGCACAGATACGCAGTATTTT
CASSSPPGVAGERGTDTQYF
>-|-|TRBV18|TRBJ2-3
TGTGCCAGCTCACCTCGGGTTAGGGATACGCAGTATTTT
CASSPRVRDTQYF
>TRBD1|-|TRBV19|TRBJ1-1
TGTGCCAGTAGTTTCGGACAGGGGGGCCCTGAAGCTTTCTTT
CASSFGQGGPEAFF
>-|few|TRBV6-5|TRBJ2-1
TGTGCCAGGACGGGGGGCCCCTACAATGAGCAGTTCTTC
CARTGGPYNEQFF
>TRBD1|once|TRBV27|TRBJ2-1
TGTGCCAGCAGTTTCCAGGGGGCCCTTTACAATGAGCAGTTCTTC
CASSFQGALYNEQFF